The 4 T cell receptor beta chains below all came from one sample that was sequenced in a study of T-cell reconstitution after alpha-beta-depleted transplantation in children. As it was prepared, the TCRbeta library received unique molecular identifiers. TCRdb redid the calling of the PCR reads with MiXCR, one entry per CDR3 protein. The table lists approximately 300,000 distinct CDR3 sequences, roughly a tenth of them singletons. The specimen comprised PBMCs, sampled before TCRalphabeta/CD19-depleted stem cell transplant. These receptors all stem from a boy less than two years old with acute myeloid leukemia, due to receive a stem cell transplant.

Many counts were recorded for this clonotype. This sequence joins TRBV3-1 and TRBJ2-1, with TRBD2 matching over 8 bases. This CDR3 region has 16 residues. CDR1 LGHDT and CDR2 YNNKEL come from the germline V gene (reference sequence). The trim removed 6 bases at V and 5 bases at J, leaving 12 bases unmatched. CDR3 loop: CASSRGREGVNNEQFF. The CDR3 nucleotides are TGTGCCAGCAGTCGTGGTCGGGAGGGCGTCAACAATGAGCAGTTCTTC.

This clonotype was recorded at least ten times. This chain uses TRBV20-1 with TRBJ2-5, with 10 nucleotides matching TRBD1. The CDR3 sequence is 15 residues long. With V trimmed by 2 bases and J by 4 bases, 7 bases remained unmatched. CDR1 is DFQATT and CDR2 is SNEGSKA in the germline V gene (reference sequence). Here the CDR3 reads CSARNPTGGGETQYF. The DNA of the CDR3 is TGCAGTGCTAGAAATCCGACAGGGGGCGGAGAGACCCAGTACTTC.

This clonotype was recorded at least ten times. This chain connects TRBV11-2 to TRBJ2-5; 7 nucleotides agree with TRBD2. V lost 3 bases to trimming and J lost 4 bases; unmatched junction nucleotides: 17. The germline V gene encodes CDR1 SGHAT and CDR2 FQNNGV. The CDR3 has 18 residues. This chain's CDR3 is CASSLWVASGASGETQYF. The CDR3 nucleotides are TGTGCCAGCAGCTTGTGGGTCGCAAGCGGGGCGAGTGGAGAGACCCAGTACTTC.

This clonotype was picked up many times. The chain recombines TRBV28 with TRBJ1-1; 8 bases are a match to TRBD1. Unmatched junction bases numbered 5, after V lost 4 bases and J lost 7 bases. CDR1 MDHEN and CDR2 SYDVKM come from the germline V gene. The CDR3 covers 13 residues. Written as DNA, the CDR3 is TGTGCCAGCAGTTACCCTGGACAGGGTGAAGCTTTCTTT. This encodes CASSYPGQGEAFF.